Listed here are 4 T cell receptor beta chains from one sample, sequenced in a study of CXCR3-negative and CXCR3-positive naive CD8 T cells. Carrying UMI labels, the TRB cDNA libraries were prepared through 5' RACE. TCRdb re-called the 5' RACE reads and shows each CDR3 protein once, DNA omitted. The sample features 20,000 to 30,000 distinct CDR3 sequences, with roughly 4% in its top ten. Source material: naive CXCR3- CD8+ T cells from blood. Stated subset: CD45RO-CCR7+CD27+CD95- naive CD8+ T cells lacking CXCR3 (TNR3-). The receptors come from a human donor in good health. Some clones in this sample may be carry-over from other donors' samples.

The CDR3 loop is CASSQSGTGFNEQFF. The J gene is TRBJ2-1, the V gene TRBV4-3; TCRdb outputs TRBD1, but without DNA this stays unchecked. This CDR3 comprises 15 residues. The germline V gene has CDR1 LGHNA and CDR2 YSLEER.

This chain links TRBV5-6 with TRBJ2-3; the TCRdb call, TRBD1, lacks DNA for checking. The CDR3 loop spans 14 amino acids. Germline V gene data show CDR1 as SGHDT and CDR2 as YYEEEE. CDR3 in amino acids: CASSYTGLTDTQYF.

The rearrangement links TRBV6-2 or TRBV6-3 to TRBJ2-7; TCRdb designates TRBD1, a call that cannot be tested without DNA. Germline CDR1 MNHEY, CDR2 SVGEGT. The CDR3 is made up of 12 amino acids. This chain's CDR3 is CASSLDRGEQYF.

The chain recombines TRBV6-2 or TRBV6-3 with TRBJ2-3; checking the TCRdb D call of TRBD1 is not possible without DNA. The CDR3 is 13 amino acids. Looked up from germline, CDR1 is MNHEY and CDR2 is SVGEGT. CDR3 sequence reads: CASSQAPPDTQYF.